This T cell receptor (beta chain) was captured in a study of OX40 agonist ivuxolimab in advanced cancers. Study details: The patients' treatment was ivuxolimab, an agonistic anti-OX40 (CD134) antibody.

About this clone itself: The antigen is not known.

TCRdb keeps only in-frame clones here, not all; method: immunoSEQ multiplex PCR. The repertoire holds tens of thousands of clones, around 84% seen once, with less than 25% in the top ten. Study observations and caveats: Some patients without response likewise showed low normalized clonal expansion. With doses of 0.1 to 3.0 mg/kg, CD4+ and CD8+ blood T cells had undergone clonal expansion by week 6.

Germline CDR1 reads SGHKS; CDR2 reads YYEKEE (reference sequence). After removal of 2 bases from V and 4 bases from J, the junction contained 5 bases not matched to a gene. This CDR3 has 14 amino acids. This chain uses TRBV5-5 with TRBJ1-1; 7 bases line up with TRBD1. This specimen consisted of CD4+ or CD8+ T cells sorted from blood, obtained in a trial of the OX40 agonist ivuxolimab. The origin of this receptor is an adult with an advanced solid tumor such as melanoma, head and neck, liver or kidney cancer. The chain's CDR3 is CASSFQRQGTEAFF. The CDR3 nucleotides read TGTGCCAGCAGCTTCCAACGACAGGGCACTGAAGCTTTCTTT.